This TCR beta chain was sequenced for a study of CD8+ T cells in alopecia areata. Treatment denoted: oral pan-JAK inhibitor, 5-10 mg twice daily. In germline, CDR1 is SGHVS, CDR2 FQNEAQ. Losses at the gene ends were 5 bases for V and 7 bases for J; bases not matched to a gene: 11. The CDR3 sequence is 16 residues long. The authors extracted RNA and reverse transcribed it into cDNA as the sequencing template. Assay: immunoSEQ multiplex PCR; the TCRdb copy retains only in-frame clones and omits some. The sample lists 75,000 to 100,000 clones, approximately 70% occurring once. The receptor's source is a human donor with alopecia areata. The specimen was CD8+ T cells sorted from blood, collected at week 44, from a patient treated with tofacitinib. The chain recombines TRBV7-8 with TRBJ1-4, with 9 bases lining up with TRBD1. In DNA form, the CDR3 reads TGTGCCAGCAGCAAGACCACGGGACAGGGACGTGAAAAACTGTTTTTT. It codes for CASSKTTGQGREKLFF.